These T cell receptor beta chains were read from a single sample in a study of blood T cell repertoires in COVID-19. Data came from immunoSEQ multiplex PCR; TCRdb stores just in-frame clones and leaves some out. Among about 240,000 clones listed, approximately 80% were seen once. Input material: peripheral blood. These receptors all stem from a man aged 25-40 years who had recovered from COVID-19. CDR3s include the opening cysteine and the closing phenylalanine or tryptophan.

J	V	CDR3
TRBJ1-1	TRBV5-1	CASNEQLNTEAFF
TRBJ2-1	TRBV9	CASSVGGGGYNEQFF
TRBJ1-2	TRBV5-1	CASSLHNNYGYTF
TRBJ2-2	TRBV6-1	CASSDMDGEGSGELFF
TRBJ1-6	TRBV5-1	CASSLTGPRYNSPLHF
TRBJ2-2	TRBV23-1	CASSQSTEGCLAGELFF
TRBJ2-5	TRBV7-7	CASSLGTGETQYF
TRBJ1-1	TRBV27	CASSSSTGDTEAFF
TRBJ2-3	TRBV20-1	CSASRFGTDTQYF
TRBJ1-1	TRBV20-1	CSARQGLQAFF
TRBJ1-5	TRBV6-5	CASSYSKNQPQHF
TRBJ1-4	TRBV3-1/TRBV3-2	CASSQIQGREKLFF
TRBJ1-2	TRBV10-3	CAISDPGSPGGYTF
TRBJ1-3	TRBV7-9	CASSLDRPSGNTIYF
TRBJ1-6	TRBV28	CASSLTSPLHF
TRBJ1-4	TRBV28	CASSDDRATNEKLFF
TRBJ1-4	TRBV2	CASRGQGTPNEKLFF
TRBJ2-2	TRBV24-1	CATSDRTGALTGELFF
TRBJ1-1	TRBV19	CASSMIGGKGVAFF
TRBJ1-3	TRBV13	CASSLTGPGNTIYF
TRBJ2-1	TRBV7-9	CASSPPTRGRGVDNEQFF
TRBJ1-5	TRBV7-2	CASSTDTSGNQPQHF
TRBJ1-6	TRBV5-1	CASKGTGYNSPLHF
TRBJ1-2	TRBV7-9	CASSLANINYGYTF
TRBJ2-5	TRBV21-1	CASSKGGGTVRQETQYF
TRBJ2-5	TRBV7-8	CASSLESSLAGGQTQYF
TRBJ2-7	TRBV4-1	CASSQEAARGWEQYF
TRBJ2-3	TRBV29-1	CSVVGGARSDTQYF
TRBJ2-1	TRBV2	CASSRDVAGGYEQFF